Following are 6 T cell receptor beta chains from one sample sequenced in a study of cytomegalovirus exposure and HLA in healthy donors (dated by TCRdb to the late 2010s). Library preparation was by the immunoSEQ multiplex PCR assay. A mixture of 60 forward primers for TCR Vbeta segments and 13 reverse primers for TCR Jbeta segments was used in the multiplex PCR. TCRdb holds this immuneACCESS table with in-frame rearrangements only. Some clones are missing; in checked studies, unresolved V genes explain under half, and the rest has no known cause. The sample profile shows around 190,000 clones; more than 65% of them were found once. The top ten clones comprise less than 4% of the sample. The sequencing input was PBMCs. The receptor set was obtained from a woman younger than 45 in good health and CMV-seropositive.

This rearrangement joins TRBV27 to TRBJ2-7, with D maybe TRBD1 (6 bases). V gave up 8 bases and J gave up 2 bases, with 13 bases separating them. Germline assignment: CDR1 MNHEY and CDR2 SMNVEV (reference sequence). The CDR3 runs to 13 residues. For the CDR3, the DNA is TGTGCCAGCGGGGCAGGGGCTACCTACGAGCAGTACTTC. This codes for CASGAGATYEQYF.

CDR3 coding DNA: TGTGCCAGCAGCTCCCCTAGCCGAGCCTACGAGCAGTACTTC. As protein: CASSSPSRAYEQYF. The J gene is TRBJ2-7, the V gene TRBV11-2; D might be TRBD2 (5 bases). The CDR3 is 14 residues long. Trimming shortened V by 4 bases and J by 2 bases, and 12 bases separated the two germline ends. Germline lookup yields CDR1 SGHAT and CDR2 FQNNGV.

The chain recombines TRBV5-1 with TRBJ1-3, with D perhaps matching TRBD1 (6 bases). V lost 3 bases and J 0 bases, leaving 10 bases between the germline ends. The CDR3 sequence is 15 residues long. Looked up from germline, CDR1 is SGHRS and CDR2 is YFSETQ. CDR3 residues: CASSWDISSGNTIYF. The DNA for the CDR3 is TGCGCCAGCAGCTGGGACATCAGCTCTGGAAACACCATATATTTT.

The chain is built from TRBV7-9 and TRBJ2-4; D remains unclear. Trimming shortened V by 1 base and J by 7 bases, and 14 bases separated the two germline ends. The CDR3 totals 15 residues. The germline gives CDR1 SEHNR, CDR2 FQNEAQ (reference sequence). Here the CDR3 DNA reads TGTGCCAGCAGCTTAGGAGTGGGTCCGCGGAACATTCAGTACTTC. Its translation is CASSLGVGPRNIQYF.

The chain joins TRBV7-9 to TRBJ2-5, with 11 positions matching TRBD1. The end of the DNA fits TRBJ2-7 better, so the J call may be wrong. This CDR3 has 15 residues. CDR1 SEHNR and CDR2 FQNEAQ come from the germline V gene (reference sequence). DNA of the CDR3: TGTGCCAGCAGCTCGGCCGGGACAGGGGGCTACGAGCAGTACTTC. It yields the protein CASSSAGTGGYEQYF.

The CDR3 spells CASSDGPGYGELFF. For the CDR3, the DNA is TGTGCCAGCAGTGACGGACCAGGGTACGGGGAGCTGTTTTTT. The rearrangement uses TRBV6-4 and TRBJ2-2, with a possible D match to TRBD1 (5 bases). This CDR3 is built from 14 residues. The V end was cut by 2 bases, the J end by 7 bases, with 11 bases between. Germline values: CDR1 MRHNA, CDR2 SNTAGT.